Detailed here is one TCR beta chain. The target of this receptor is not known. There are no base qualities to consult, and no much larger clone falls within one base. The library came from PCR. TCRdb records Illumina HiSeq 2500 as the sequencer. To reduce PCR and sequencing biases, unique molecular identifiers were incorporated into the TCR beta cDNA libraries. Around 500,000 cDNA molecules were obtained for every 1 to 10 million input T cells, so each molecule roughly corresponded to one T cell. Patient libraries were prepared and sequenced with the same protocol used for the earlier healthy control dataset. Within a given batch, samples were prepared together, multiplexed and sequenced on the same HiSeq lane. As for how the authors treated the data: Raw barcoded reads were processed with MIGEC, discarding single-read molecular identifier groups before consensus assembly and CDR3 extraction. VDJtools was used for post-analysis of the clonotype tables, with diversity normalized by down-sampling every dataset to the smallest sample size. In repertoire overlap clustering, CDR3 amino acid sequences, but not nucleotide sequences, were matched to correct batch-related cross-sample contamination. TCRdb took the public reads, trimmed them with fastp at Q25, ran MiXCR for clone calling and kept in-frame beta chains. Here each entry gathers all rows of one CDR3 protein and keeps the most common genes and DNA. What appears here as the V and J calls and clone size reflects TCRdb's work, not the paper's. This sample lists some 690,000 distinct CDR3 sequences; 55% to 70% were detected once. Together, the top ten hold approximately 11% of the sample.

V and J are truncated by 4 bases and 5 bases respectively, leaving an intervening sequence of 12 bases. CDR1 SGHNT and CDR2 YYREEE are derived from the germline V gene (reference sequence). The CDR3 sequence holds 13 residues, the cysteine and phenylalanine included. The entry retains the CDR3 DNA only, 39 bases that are in frame from base 1. The data originate from a study of post-analysis software for immune sequencing data (dated by TCRdb to the mid-2010s). Context from the whole study: Recorded disease courses included relapsing-remitting, secondary progressive and progressive-relapsing multiple sclerosis, with some patients lacking subtype annotation. A subset of samples was prepared in parallel using single-end sample barcoding, then pooled and co-amplified after Illumina adapter ligation. The multiple sclerosis patient repertoires were compared with ten to eleven previously published healthy control repertoires from donors aged roughly 6 to 27 years.

To demonstrate the VDJtools post-analysis software, TCR beta repertoires were profiled from the peripheral blood of about 14 young patients with multiple sclerosis. Multiple sclerosis patients were children and adolescents aged 6 to 15 years. What the work shows at the level of the full study, not this receptor alone: The control group was slightly older than the multiple sclerosis patient group. Compared with controls, multiple sclerosis patients had significantly lower normalized Chao1 diversity, a finding suggesting substantial peripheral T-cell clonal expansion. Significantly higher frequencies in patients than in controls were found for about 5 TRBV segments, including TRBV5-6, TRBV5-1 and TRBV20-1. When samples were clustered directly using the F measure, samples prepared in the same batch co-clustered strongly, which prompted a batch-effect correction.

The sequencing sample was made of blood. This clonotype was obtained from a girl aged 2-9 years with multiple sclerosis. Rearrangement joined TRBV5-4 to TRBJ2-5, with no D gene named confidently. The sequenced DNA is TGTGCCAGCAGCACTCAAAATTCGGAGACCCAGTACTTC. This sequence encodes CASSTQNSETQYF.